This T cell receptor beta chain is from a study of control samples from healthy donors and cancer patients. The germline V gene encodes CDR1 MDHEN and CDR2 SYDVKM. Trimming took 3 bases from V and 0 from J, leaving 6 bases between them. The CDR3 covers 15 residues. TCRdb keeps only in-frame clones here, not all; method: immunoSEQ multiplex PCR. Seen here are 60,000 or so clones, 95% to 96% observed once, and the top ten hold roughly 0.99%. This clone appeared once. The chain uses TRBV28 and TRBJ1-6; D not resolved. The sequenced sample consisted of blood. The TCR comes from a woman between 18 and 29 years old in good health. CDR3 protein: CASSLGSSYNSPLHF. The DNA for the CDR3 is TGTGCCAGCAGTTTGGGTAGCTCCTATAATTCACCCCTCCACTTT.